This TCR beta chain is from a study of CD8+CD57+ T cells in acquired aplastic anemia. For the study at large: DNA from sorted CD4+ and CD8+ cells averaged around 3.5 ug.

Previously, flow cytometry had revealed CD8+CD57+ cell expansion in the patients chosen for sequencing. By the time of blood sampling, patients had still received no therapy. The germline V and J ends were trimmed by 4 bases and 3 bases, with 14 bases remaining between them. Germline V gene data show CDR1 as SGHKS and CDR2 as YYEKEE (reference sequence). CDR3 size: 14 residues. CDR3 and TCR beta VDJ profiling relied on genomic DNA as the template. One entry per CDR3 protein, called by TCRdb with MiXCR from the reads. The sample holds 200,000 or so distinct CDR3 sequences, about half seen once. The chain joins TRBV5-5 to TRBJ2-7, with a weak D call TRBD1 (6 bases). The TCR originated in a human donor with aplastic anemia. What was sequenced was sorted CD4+, CD8+, or CD8+CD57+ T cells (not recorded which) from PBMCs. CDR3 in amino acids: CASSHGQRVYEQYF. CDR3 nucleotides: TGTGCCAGCAGCCACGGACAGCGAGTCTACGAGCAGTACTTC. The variable domain in full, with the rest retrieved from reference TRBV5-5 and TRBJ2-7, is DAGVTQSPTHLIKTRGQQVTLRCSPISGHKSVSWYQQVLGQGPQFIFQYYEKEERGRGNFPDRFSARQFPNYSSELNVNALLLGDSALYLCASSHGQRVYEQYFGPGTRLTVT.